The T cell receptor (beta chain) described here comes from a study of CD8+ T cells in alopecia areata. A note on this clone: Its antigen is still unknown.

Looked up from germline, CDR1 is SQVTM and CDR2 is ANQGSEA. The J segment lost 5 bases and the V segment lost 6 bases, leaving 3 bases of the junction unmatched. This CDR3 has 11 residues. Findings and caveats of the study: The study found higher clonality in lesional than normal scalp, especially in alopecia totalis/universalis.

cDNA prepared by RNA extraction and subsequent reverse transcription served as the template for sequencing. Repertoires were generated with immunoSEQ multiplex PCR, while TCRdb's copy carries only in-frame clones and drops some. There are about 150,000 clones in the sample; 55% to 65% occur only once, and 4% to 5.5% lies in the top ten. The rearrangement uses TRBV29-1 and TRBJ2-7; 8 bases map to TRBD1. Sequencing was performed on CD4+ T cells sorted from blood. This receptor was taken from a human donor in good health. The CDR3 bases are TGCAGCGTGGACAGGGCCAACGAGCAGTACTTC. Amino acids: CSVDRANEQYF.